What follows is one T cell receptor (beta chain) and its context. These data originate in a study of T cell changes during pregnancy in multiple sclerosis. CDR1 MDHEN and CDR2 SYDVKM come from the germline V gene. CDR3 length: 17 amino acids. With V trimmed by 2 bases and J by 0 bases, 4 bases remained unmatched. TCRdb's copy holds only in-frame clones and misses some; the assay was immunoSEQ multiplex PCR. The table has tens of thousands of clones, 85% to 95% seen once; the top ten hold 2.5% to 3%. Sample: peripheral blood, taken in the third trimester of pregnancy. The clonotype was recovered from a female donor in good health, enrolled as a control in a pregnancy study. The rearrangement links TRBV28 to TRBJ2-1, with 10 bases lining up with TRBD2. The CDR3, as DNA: TGTGCCAGCAGTTTACCCCCTAGCGGGAGCTCCTACAATGAGCAGTTCTTC. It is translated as CASSLPPSGSSYNEQFF. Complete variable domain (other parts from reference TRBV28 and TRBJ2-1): DVKVTQSSRYLVKRTGEKVFLECVQDMDHENMFWYRQDPGLGLRLIYFSYDVKMKEKGDIPEGYSVSREKKERFSLILESASTNQTSMYLCASSLPPSGSSYNEQFFGPGTRLTVL.